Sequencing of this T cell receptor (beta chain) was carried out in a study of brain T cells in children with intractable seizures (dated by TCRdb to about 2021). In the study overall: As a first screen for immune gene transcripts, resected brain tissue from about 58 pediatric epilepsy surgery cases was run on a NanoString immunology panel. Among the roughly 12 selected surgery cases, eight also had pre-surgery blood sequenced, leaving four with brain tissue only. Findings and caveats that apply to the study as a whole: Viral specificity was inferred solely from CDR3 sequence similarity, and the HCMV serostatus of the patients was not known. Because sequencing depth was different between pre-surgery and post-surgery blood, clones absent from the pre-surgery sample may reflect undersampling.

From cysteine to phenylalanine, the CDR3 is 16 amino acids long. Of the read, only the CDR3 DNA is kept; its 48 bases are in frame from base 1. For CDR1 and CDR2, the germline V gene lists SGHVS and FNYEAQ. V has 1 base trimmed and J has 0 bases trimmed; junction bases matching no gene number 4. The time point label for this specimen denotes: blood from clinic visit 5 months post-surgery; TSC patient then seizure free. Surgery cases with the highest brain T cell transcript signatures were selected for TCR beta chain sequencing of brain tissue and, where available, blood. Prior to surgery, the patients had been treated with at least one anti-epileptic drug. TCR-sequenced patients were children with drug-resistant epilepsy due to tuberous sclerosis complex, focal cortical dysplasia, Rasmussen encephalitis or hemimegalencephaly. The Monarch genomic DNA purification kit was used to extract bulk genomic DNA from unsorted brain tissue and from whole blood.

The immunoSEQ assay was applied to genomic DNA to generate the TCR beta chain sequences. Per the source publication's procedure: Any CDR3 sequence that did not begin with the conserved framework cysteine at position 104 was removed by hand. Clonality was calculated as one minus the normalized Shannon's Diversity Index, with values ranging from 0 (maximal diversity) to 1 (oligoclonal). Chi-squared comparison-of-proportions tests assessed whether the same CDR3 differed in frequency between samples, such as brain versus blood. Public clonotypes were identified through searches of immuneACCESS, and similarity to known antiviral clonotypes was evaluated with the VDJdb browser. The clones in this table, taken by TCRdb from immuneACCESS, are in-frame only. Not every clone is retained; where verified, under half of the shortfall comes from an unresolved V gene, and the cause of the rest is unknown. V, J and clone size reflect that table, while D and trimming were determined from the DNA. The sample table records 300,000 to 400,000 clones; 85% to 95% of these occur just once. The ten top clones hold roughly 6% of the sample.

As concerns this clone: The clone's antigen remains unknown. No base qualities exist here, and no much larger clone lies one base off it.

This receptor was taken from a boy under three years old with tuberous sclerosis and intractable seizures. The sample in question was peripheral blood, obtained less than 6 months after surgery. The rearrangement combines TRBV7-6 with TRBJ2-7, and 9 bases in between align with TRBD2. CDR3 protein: CASSLGASGASYEQYF. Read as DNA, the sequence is TGTGCCAGCAGCTTAGGGGCTAGCGGGGCCTCCTACGAGCAGTACTTC.